The source of this T cell receptor beta chain is a study of T cell repertoires in cytomegalovirus infection. About the study: Public TCR beta signatures marked donors with CMV infection and the matching HLA.

Points from the study as a whole: Ex vivo responses were dominated by HLA-C-restricted CMV-specific TCR beta clonotypes.

The CDR3 runs to 16 residues. V was cut by 3 bases and J by 2 bases, with 16 bases left in between. Germline V lookup: CDR1 MDHEN, CDR2 SYDVKM. MiXCR, applied by TCRdb to the reads, yields one record per CDR3 protein. The data show 650,000 to 850,000 distinct CDR3 sequences, approximately 32% seen once. On this clonotype itself: Its target is not known.

The rearrangement uses TRBV28 and TRBJ1-2; TRBD1 might be the D (6 bases). The sequence derives from a human donor in good health (CMV status not recorded). Some clones in this sample may be carry-over from other donors' samples. Sequencing used cultured CD8+ T cells from PBMCs, obtained from culture after CMV antigen stimulation. The CDR3 loop reads CASSLFAQGRNYGYTF. The CDR3 DNA sequence: TGTGCCAGCAGTTTGTTCGCCCAGGGGAGGAACTATGGCTACACCTTC.